In its sample, the clone carrying this T cell receptor (beta chain) was seen a few times. Its antigen is as yet unknown. The sample belongs to a study of cytomegalovirus exposure and HLA in healthy donors. Whole-study findings and limits: For most subjects, TCR beta sequences were reported to predict HLA-A and HLA-B alleles with accuracy. V segments that were indistinguishable, TRBV6-2 and TRBV6-3 among them, were omitted from analysis.

This CDR3 comprises 16 residues. In germline, CDR1 is SGHAT, CDR2 FQNNGV. The trim removed 5 bases at V and 11 bases at J, leaving 13 bases unmatched. Vbeta (60) and Jbeta (13) primers were used in the PCR. Sequenced by immunoSEQ multiplex PCR; TCRdb stores in-frame clones only, minus some. In the table there are around 180,000 clones, around 85% of which are singletons. The chain has TRBV11-2 and TRBJ1-6, with 9 bases aligning to TRBD1. This clonotype was obtained from a man aged 18 to 30 in good health and CMV-seronegative. The sample comprised PBMCs. The CDR3 is CASSQSTGGFGTPLHF. CDR3 sequence (DNA): TGTGCCAGCAGCCAGTCCACAGGGGGCTTCGGGACACCCCTCCACTTT.